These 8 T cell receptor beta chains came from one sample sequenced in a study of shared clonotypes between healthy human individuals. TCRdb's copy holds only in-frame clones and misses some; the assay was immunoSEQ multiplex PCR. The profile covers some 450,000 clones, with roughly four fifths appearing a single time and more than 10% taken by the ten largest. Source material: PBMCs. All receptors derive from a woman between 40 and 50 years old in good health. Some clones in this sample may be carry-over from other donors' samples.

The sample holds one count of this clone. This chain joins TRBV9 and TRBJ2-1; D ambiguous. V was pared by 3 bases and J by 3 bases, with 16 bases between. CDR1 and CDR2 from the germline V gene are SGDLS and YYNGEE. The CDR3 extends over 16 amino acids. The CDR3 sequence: CASSAGTDSVYNEQFF. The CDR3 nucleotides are TGTGCCAGCAGCGCAGGAACCGATAGTGTCTACAATGAGCAGTTCTTC.

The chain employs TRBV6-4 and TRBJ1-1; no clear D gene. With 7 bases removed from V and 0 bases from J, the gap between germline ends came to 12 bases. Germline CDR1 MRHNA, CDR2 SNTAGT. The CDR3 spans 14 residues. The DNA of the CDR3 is TGTGCCAGCACAAAGGTCGTCATGAACACTGAAGCTTTCTTT. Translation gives CASTKVVMNTEAFF.

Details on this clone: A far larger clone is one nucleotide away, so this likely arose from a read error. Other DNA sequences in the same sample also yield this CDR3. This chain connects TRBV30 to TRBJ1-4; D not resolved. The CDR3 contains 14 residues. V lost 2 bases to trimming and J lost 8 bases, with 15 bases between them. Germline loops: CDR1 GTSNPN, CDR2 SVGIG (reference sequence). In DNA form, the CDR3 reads TGTGCCTGGAGTCAGGCATTCCTCAACGAAAAACTGTTTTTT. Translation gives CAWSQAFLNEKLFF.

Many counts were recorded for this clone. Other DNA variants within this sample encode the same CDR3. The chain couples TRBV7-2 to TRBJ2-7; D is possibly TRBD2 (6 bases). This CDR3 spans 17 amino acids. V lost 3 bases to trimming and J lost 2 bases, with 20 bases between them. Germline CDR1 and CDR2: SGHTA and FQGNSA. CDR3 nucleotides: TGTGCCAGCAGCTTCGCCTCGGGCGGGATAACGACCTACGAGCAGTACTTC. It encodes CASSFASGGITTYEQYF.

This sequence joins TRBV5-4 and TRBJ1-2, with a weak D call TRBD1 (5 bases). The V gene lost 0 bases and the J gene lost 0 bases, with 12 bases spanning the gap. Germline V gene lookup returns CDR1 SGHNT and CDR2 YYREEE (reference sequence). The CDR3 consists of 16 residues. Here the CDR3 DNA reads TGTGCCAGCAGCTTGGCCAATGGACAAGCTAACTATGGCTACACCTTC. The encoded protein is CASSLANGQANYGYTF.

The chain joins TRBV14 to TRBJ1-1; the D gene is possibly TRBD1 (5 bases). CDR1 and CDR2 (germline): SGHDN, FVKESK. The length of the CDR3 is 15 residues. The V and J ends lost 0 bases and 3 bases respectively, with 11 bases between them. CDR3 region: CASSQDQAGHTEAFF. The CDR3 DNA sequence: TGTGCCAGCAGCCAAGATCAAGCAGGGCACACTGAAGCTTTCTTT.

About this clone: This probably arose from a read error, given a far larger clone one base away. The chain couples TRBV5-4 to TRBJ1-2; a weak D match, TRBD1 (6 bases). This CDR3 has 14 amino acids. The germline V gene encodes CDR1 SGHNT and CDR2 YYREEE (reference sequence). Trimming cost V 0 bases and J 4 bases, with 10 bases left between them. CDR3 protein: CASSLDREIYGYTF. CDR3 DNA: TGTGCCAGCAGCTTGGACAGGGAGATCTATGGCTACACCTTC. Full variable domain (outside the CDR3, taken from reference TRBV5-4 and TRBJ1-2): ETGVTQSPTHLIKTRGQQVTLRCSSQSGHNTVSWYQQALGQGPQFIFQYYREEENGRGNFPPRFSGLQFPNYSSELNVNALELDDSALYLCASSLDREIYGYTFGSGTRLTVV.

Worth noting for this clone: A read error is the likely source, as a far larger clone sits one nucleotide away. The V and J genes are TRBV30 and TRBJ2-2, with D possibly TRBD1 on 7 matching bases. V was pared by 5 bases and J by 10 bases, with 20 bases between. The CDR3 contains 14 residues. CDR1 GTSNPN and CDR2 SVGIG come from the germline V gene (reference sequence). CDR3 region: CAWAGQLDAVELFF. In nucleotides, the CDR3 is TGTGCCTGGGCGGGACAGCTTGACGCCGTGGAGCTGTTTTTT. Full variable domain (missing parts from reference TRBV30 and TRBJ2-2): SQTIHQWPATLVQPVGSPLSLECTVEGTSNPNLYWYRQAAGRGLQLLFYSVGIGQISSEVPQNLSASRPQDRQFILSSKKLLLSDSGFYLCAWAGQLDAVELFFGEGSRLTVL.